Sequencing of this T cell receptor (beta chain) was carried out in a study of blood T cell repertoires in COVID-19. Germline loops: CDR1 MNHEY, CDR2 SVGEGT. The CDR3 is made up of 13 amino acids. V was trimmed by 5 bases and J by 5 bases, leaving 13 bases between them. Per the authors' pipeline: Reference gene primer amplification yielded estimated nucleated cell counts. Using immunoSEQ multiplex PCR, the repertoire was profiled, and TCRdb retains in-frame clones only, with some absent. V and J calls and clone size follow that table, whereas D and trimming were derived from the DNA. This table holds a few hundred thousand clones, around 82% found once.

The TCR originated in a woman aged 40 to 50 with acute COVID-19. Sequencing used PBMCs or T cells enriched from blood (not recorded which). V is TRBV6-2 or TRBV6-3 and J is TRBJ2-7, with a possible D match to TRBD1 (6 bases). The CDR3 DNA reads TGTGCCAGCAGTGGTCAGGGGCCGCACGAGCAGTACTTC. Encoded protein: CASSGQGPHEQYF.